This T cell receptor beta chain originates from a study of cytomegalovirus exposure and HLA in healthy donors. This CDR3 contains 15 residues. Germline lookup yields CDR1 SEHNR and CDR2 FQNEAQ (reference sequence). Trimming at V came to 1 base and at J to 4 bases, leaving 3 bases not matched to a gene. The repertoire was sequenced with immunoSEQ multiplex PCR; TCRdb's copy has only in-frame clones and lacks some. This table has 80,000 to 100,000 clones, 87% appearing once. This TCR was recovered from a man younger than 35 in good health and CMV-seropositive. This sequence joins TRBV7-9 and TRBJ1-1; 10 bases are a match to TRBD1. Specimen: PBMCs. The CDR3 loop is CASSLGRQGATEAFF. The DNA for the CDR3 is TGTGCCAGCAGCTTAGGACGACAGGGGGCCACTGAAGCTTTCTTT.